Listed here are 20 T cell receptor beta chains from one sample, sequenced in a study of beta chain features in type 1 diabetes. Investigators reverse transcribed all isolated RNA, so they sequenced expressed TCRB transcripts. Assay used: immunoSEQ multiplex PCR; TCRdb lists only in-frame clones, some missing. The sample yields around 250,000 clones, 20% to 25% seen once. The antigens for these receptors are not known. The study's findings and limits: When Type 1 diabetes patients were examined, their TCRB CDR3s proved moderately but significantly shorter in all four CD4+ subsets.

Input material: naive CD4+ T cells from blood. Every receptor here comes from a woman aged 30 to 39 with type 1 diabetes.

This clone was seen a few times. The V gene is TRBV28, the J gene TRBJ2-1; D is possibly TRBD2 (6 bases). Trimming took 7 bases from V and 4 from J, leaving 11 bases between them. In germline, CDR1 is MDHEN, CDR2 SYDVKM. This CDR3 comprises 13 residues. The DNA for the CDR3 is TGTGCCAGCACCCCTAGCGTTTACAATGAGCAGTTCTTC. It yields the protein CASTPSVYNEQFF.

This chain connects TRBV4-1 to TRBJ1-2, with D perhaps matching TRBD1 (5 bases). The V and J ends lost 1 base and 4 bases respectively, with 16 bases between them. This CDR3 comprises 16 residues. Per the germline V gene, CDR1 is MGHRA and CDR2 is YSYEKL. CDR3 nucleotides: TGCGCCAGCAGCCAAGTAGAGCGGCGGGGGACCTATGGCTACACCTTC. It translates to CASSQVERRGTYGYTF.

The sample holds a few counts of this clone. The chain carries TRBV2 and TRBJ1-5; D is uncertain. CDR3 length: 13 amino acids. Germline lookup yields CDR1 SNHLY and CDR2 FYNNEI. V lost 8 bases and J lost 5, with 13 bases in between. The chain's CDR3 is CASGRTEDQPQHF. The CDR3 nucleotides are TGTGCCAGCGGAAGAACGGAGGATCAGCCCCAGCATTTT.

This clone was seen a few times. The chain carries TRBV28 and TRBJ2-7; D might be TRBD1 (6 bases). Germline CDR1 and CDR2: MDHEN and SYDVKM. V lost 10 bases, J lost 2 bases, and 21 bases lay in between. This CDR3 has 15 amino acids. The DNA for the CDR3 is TGTGCCACCTCTCTCCACAGGGATGACCCCTACGAGCAGTACTTC. Translated, it gives CATSLHRDDPYEQYF.

A few counts support this clone. The CDR3 region is CASSLVAPAYEQYF. CDR3 coding DNA: TGTGCCAGCAGCTTAGTGGCCCCCGCCTACGAGCAGTACTTC. The chain links TRBV7-8 to TRBJ2-7; D gene uncertain. The CDR3 covers 14 residues. V was trimmed by 1 base and J by 2 bases, leaving 9 bases between them. Germline values: CDR1 SGHVS, CDR2 FQNEAQ.

The chain links TRBV29-1 to TRBJ1-1; 8 positions match TRBD1. V trimming: 4 bases; J trimming: 1 base; junction bases outside the gene matches: 8. The CDR3 is 15 amino acids. Germline-derived CDR1 and CDR2 are SQVTM and ANQGSEA. The CDR3 sequence: CSVARGLGGNTEAFF. CDR3 DNA sequence: TGCAGCGTTGCCAGGGGGCTAGGGGGGAACACTGAAGCTTTCTTT.

There are a few counts of this clone. The chain is built from TRBV30 and TRBJ1-5, with no clear D. This CDR3 comprises 13 residues. With 3 bases removed from V and 4 bases from J, the gap between germline ends came to 10 bases. Germline V gives CDR1 GTSNPN, CDR2 SVGIG (reference sequence). DNA for the CDR3: TGTGCCTGGAGCCATGGCAGAAATCAGCCCCAGCATTTT. Its protein is CAWSHGRNQPQHF. Complete variable domain (other parts from reference TRBV30 and TRBJ1-5): SQTIHQWPATLVQPVGSPLSLECTVEGTSNPNLYWYRQAAGRGLQLLFYSVGIGQISSEVPQNLSASRPQDRQFILSSKKLLLSDSGFYLCAWSHGRNQPQHFGDGTRLSIL.

This clone was observed a handful of times. CDR3: CASSDQGFGGYTF. CDR3 nucleotide sequence: TGTGCCAGCAGTGACCAGGGCTTTGGTGGCTACACCTTC. The chain carries TRBV2 and TRBJ1-2; possible D gene TRBD1, 5 bases. V was clipped by 3 bases and J by 7 bases, with 12 bases between them. This CDR3 has 13 amino acids. Germline lookup yields CDR1 SNHLY and CDR2 FYNNEI.

V usage is TRBV29-1 and J usage is TRBJ1-1; 8 bases are a match to TRBD1. CDR1 is SQVTM, CDR2 ANQGSEA, per germline. The junction had 7 bases not matched to a gene; V was cut back by 4 bases and J by 0 bases. The CDR3 contains 15 residues. The CDR3 coding sequence is TGCAGCGTTGGACAGGGGCGGTACATGAACACTGAAGCTTTCTTT. This encodes CSVGQGRYMNTEAFF.

This clone occurred a few times. The rearrangement joins TRBV2 to TRBJ2-3; D is possibly TRBD1 (6 bases). The CDR3 contains 13 residues. The germline CDR1 and CDR2 sequences are SNHLY and FYNNEI. V lost 7 bases, J lost 2 bases, and 10 bases lay in between. CDR3 residues: CASMKGDTDTQYF. CDR3 nucleotides: TGTGCCAGCATGAAGGGGGACACAGATACGCAGTATTTT.

This sequence joins TRBV27 and TRBJ2-6, with D perhaps TRBD1 (6 bases). The ends were cut back, 10 bases at V and 4 bases at J, with 14 bases in the middle. CDR3 length: 14 amino acids. The germline V gene has CDR1 MNHEY and CDR2 SMNVEV (reference sequence). The CDR3 nucleotides read TGTGCCACGAAGGGGGTACCCGGGGCCAACGTCCTGACTTTC. It codes for CATKGVPGANVLTF.

The V call is TRBV30, the J call TRBJ2-3, with 7 bases identical to TRBD2. In germline, CDR1 is GTSNPN, CDR2 SVGIG (reference sequence). J gave up 6 bases and V 5 bases, and 5 bases lay outside the gene matches. The CDR3 length is 12 residues. This CDR3 is CAWELASDTQYF. The CDR3 nucleotides are TGTGCCTGGGAACTAGCGTCGGATACGCAGTATTTT.

J is TRBJ2-5 and V is TRBV7-9; D ambiguous. Looked up from germline, CDR1 is SEHNR and CDR2 is FQNEAQ (reference sequence). V gave up 0 bases and J gave up 2 bases, with 16 bases separating them. This CDR3 region has 17 residues. The CDR3: CASSLAYRGTAQETQYF. DNA of the CDR3: TGTGCCAGCAGCTTAGCTTATAGAGGCACGGCTCAAGAGACCCAGTACTTC.

The count of this clone is one. At the DNA level, this CDR3 is encoded by other sequences in the same sample as well. This rearrangement joins TRBV7-8 to TRBJ2-6; D gene unclear. With 6 bases removed from V and 0 bases from J, the gap between germline ends came to 6 bases. The CDR3 spans 14 residues. Germline values: CDR1 SGHVS, CDR2 FQNEAQ. DNA for the CDR3: TGTGCCAGCAGTCTAAGCTCTGGGGCCAACGTCCTGACTTTC. Translated: CASSLSSGANVLTF.

Only a few counts were recorded for this clone. The V and J genes are TRBV9 and TRBJ2-2, with D tentatively TRBD1 (6 bases). CDR3 size: 14 residues. CDR1 SGDLS and CDR2 YYNGEE come from the germline V gene. V lost 3 bases and J lost 2, with 8 bases in between. The CDR3 loop is CASSDRVNTGELFF. In DNA, the CDR3 is TGTGCCAGCAGCGACAGGGTAAACACCGGGGAGCTGTTTTTT.

This clone was seen a handful of times. The J gene is TRBJ2-1, the V gene TRBV28; D call uncertain. The V and J ends lost 2 bases and 5 bases respectively, with 16 bases between them. The germline CDR1 and CDR2 sequences are MDHEN and SYDVKM. The CDR3 extends over 16 amino acids. The CDR3 coding sequence is TGTGCCAGCAGTTTAGTTCTAGTAGTTTCGGACAATGAGCAGTTCTTC. Translation gives CASSLVLVVSDNEQFF.

The chain recombines TRBV5-1 with TRBJ1-2; 7 bases are a match to TRBD1. Per the germline V gene, CDR1 is SGHRS and CDR2 is YFSETQ. The CDR3 consists of 13 residues. V was pared by 4 bases and J by 2 bases, with 2 bases of the junction left unmatched. The CDR3 loop is CASSTGQNYGYTF. The CDR3 DNA sequence: TGCGCCAGCAGCACGGGACAGAACTATGGCTACACCTTC.

The table lists this clone with a few counts. The chain couples TRBV30 to TRBJ2-4; a possible D gene is TRBD1 (6 bases). Trimming took 3 bases from V and 0 from J, leaving 24 bases between them. The CDR3 extends over 19 amino acids. CDR1 and CDR2 (germline): GTSNPN, SVGIG (reference sequence). CDR3 DNA sequence: TGTGCCTGGAGGGGGAAGATAGGACAGTTAAGGGAAGCCAAAAACATTCAGTACTTC. Its translation is CAWRGKIGQLREAKNIQYF.

There are a few counts of this clone. The chain is built from TRBV29-1 and TRBJ1-5, with 10 bases identical to TRBD1. Trimming took 1 base from V and 2 from J; bases not matched to a gene: 2. This CDR3 comprises 15 residues. Germline CDR1 is SQVTM and CDR2 is ANQGSEA. DNA of the CDR3: TGCAGCGTTGAAGTGACAGGGGGCGGCAATCAGCCCCAGCATTTT. Translating it yields CSVEVTGGGNQPQHF. The variable domain in full, completed from reference TRBV29-1 and TRBJ1-5, reads SAVISQKPSRDICQRGTSLTIQCQVDSQVTMMFWYRQQPGQSLTLIATANQGSEATYESGFVIDKFPISRPNLTFSTLTVSNMSPEDSSIYLCSVEVTGGGNQPQHFGDGTRLSIL.

This clone was seen a few times. The chain recombines TRBV15 with TRBJ2-3; no reliable D call. Germline loops: CDR1 LNHNV, CDR2 YYDKDF (reference sequence). The ends were cut back, 0 bases at V and 2 bases at J, with 9 bases in the middle. The CDR3 sequence is 15 residues long. CDR3 coding DNA: TGTGCCACCAGCAGAGATGGGCAGGCCACAGATACGCAGTATTTT. Its translation is CATSRDGQATDTQYF.